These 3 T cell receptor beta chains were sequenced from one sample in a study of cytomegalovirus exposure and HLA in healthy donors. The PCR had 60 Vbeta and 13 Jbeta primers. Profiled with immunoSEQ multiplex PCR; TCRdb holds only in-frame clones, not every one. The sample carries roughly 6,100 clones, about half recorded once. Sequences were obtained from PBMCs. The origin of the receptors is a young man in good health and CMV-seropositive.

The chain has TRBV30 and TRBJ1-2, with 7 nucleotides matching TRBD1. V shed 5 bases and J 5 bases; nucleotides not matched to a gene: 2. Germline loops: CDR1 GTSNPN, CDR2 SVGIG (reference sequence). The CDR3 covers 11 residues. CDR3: CAWGQVYGYTF. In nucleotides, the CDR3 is TGTGCCTGGGGACAGGTTTATGGCTACACCTTC.

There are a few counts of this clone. The CDR3 DNA follows: TGTGCCAGCAGTTACTCGGGACACCGAAATGAAAAACTGTTTTTT. It translates to CASSYSGHRNEKLFF. V usage is TRBV6-5 and J usage is TRBJ1-4, with D possibly matching TRBD1 (6 bases). V dropped 0 bases and J dropped 5 bases, with 10 bases sitting between them. This CDR3 has 15 residues. Germline CDR1 MNHEY, CDR2 SVGAGI.

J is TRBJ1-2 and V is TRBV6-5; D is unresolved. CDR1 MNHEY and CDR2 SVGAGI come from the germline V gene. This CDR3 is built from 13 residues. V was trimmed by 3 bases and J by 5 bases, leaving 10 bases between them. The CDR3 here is CASSYLGGYGYTF. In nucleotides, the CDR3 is TGTGCCAGCAGTTATTTAGGAGGTTATGGCTACACCTTC.